This T cell receptor beta chain was captured in a study of cytomegalovirus exposure and HLA in healthy donors (dated by TCRdb to about 2017). Notes on the research overall: In an earlier analysis of several hundred of the donors, 250 to 350 Gb of sequence data and 90 million to 120 million unique TCR beta sequences from roughly 190 million T cells were reported. An early release covering approximately 600 HLA-typed donors comprised about 320 gigabases of sequencing data and roughly 85 million unique TCR sequences. Among the 398 genotyped donors, around 81% belonged to the genetic ancestry cluster associated with self-reported Caucasian donors. The study aimed to test whether cataloging public T cell receptors could reveal signatures of past pathogen exposure. The study profiled the T cell repertoires of some 610 subjects by immunosequencing and related them to cytomegalovirus serostatus. Besides the first cohort of more than 650 subjects, a separate validation cohort made up of around 120 different subjects was used. High-throughput TCR immunosequencing, statistical association of individual TCRs with disease status, and machine learning were combined to predict cytomegalovirus infection status. A later analysis re-examined previously published TCR beta repertoires from hundreds of donors and added high-resolution HLA genotyping to investigate patterns of TCR occurrence. In the later analysis, no new phenotypic data were used to find candidate immune exposures; instead, reliance was placed on TCR beta sequences and their occurrence across donors. An earlier analysis of about 600 of the donors used high-throughput TCR beta sequencing to judge whether each TCR beta V gene segment behaved as functional or pseudogenic. Donor age, sex, ethnicity and CMV serostatus were collected together with the repertoire data. A later genetic analysis took genome-wide SNP genotypes for about 55% of the 666 donors and used that subset as a discovery cohort. All discovery cohort repertoires had been generated on a single sequencing platform. Both class I and class II loci were covered by HLA typing, at four-digit resolution. Typing coverage differed by locus: A, B, C, DRB1 and DQB1 were typed in about 620-640 donors, DQA1 in approximately 520, DPA1 in nearly 610, and DPB1 in around 440. Because of strong linkage in the cohort, roughly 5 DR-DQ haplotypes were treated as single units for association and clustering. Among roughly 400 genotyped donors of the cohort, an average of roughly 230,000 unique TCR beta nucleotide sequences was sequenced per donor, of which roughly 18% were non-productive.

General findings and caveats noted by the study authors: The presence/absence analyses assumed that sequencing depth was roughly uniform across donors, and that assumption may not be true. Specific HLA alleles were associated with 15,000 to 20,000 TCR beta sequences at a false discovery rate of 0.05 in a later analysis. V-gene and J-gene trimming of TCR beta chains was associated with a missense DCLRE1C variant in a later genetic analysis, and the association was replicated in an independent cohort. Compared with equally common non-associated chains, HLA-associated TCR beta chains in a later analysis were more clonally expanded and had lower generation probabilities. The study gave a list of under 200 TCR beta chains associated with cytomegalovirus. The earlier analysis of approximately 590 of the donors excluded fewer than 20 rarely observed V segments, including chromosome 9 orphons, because counts were too low. An earlier analysis of some 560 of the donors showed that most TCR beta V segments appeared in productive rearrangements either about 90% or about 30% of the time, which broadly matched IMGT annotations. Linkage disequilibrium might explain the correlated functional status among segregating V segments, but an unknown experimental factor could not be excluded. CMV serostatus was the only immune exposure information available for the cohort. Compared with the roughly 710-donor mean, donors in an Asian-associated ancestry cluster had fewer N-insertions in productive TCRs, according to a later genetic analysis. Most CMV-associated TCR beta chains appeared to be HLA-restricted in a later analysis, and the HLA associations seemed to be driven largely by CMV exposure. Most TCR sequences were seen in very few donors, while some public TCRs were found in many individuals. Because some donors lacked HLA typing at each locus, the association tests relied only on the typed subset. The sequencing pipeline was judged likely to have produced a cluster of highly shared sequence variants as a technical artifact. In a later analysis, TCR association rates were found to vary across HLA loci, with the most associated TCRs seen for DRB1 alleles and the fewest for HLA-C alleles. The authors suggested that the approach could potentially be extended to other disease states and immunological phenotypes. Three of the identified cytomegalovirus-associated TCR beta chains were confirmed in vitro to be specific for cytomegalovirus antigens. In this cohort, only TCR beta chains were sequenced, and detectable features were limited by the absence of alpha or paired-chain data. When HLA alleles, especially DR and DQ, strongly co-occurred, TCR associations were difficult to assign to individual alleles. A further reported finding was that TCR beta sequences accurately predicted the HLA-A and HLA-B alleles for most subjects in the first cohort. Cytomegalovirus status was reported to be diagnosed by the classifier with high specificity and sensitivity in both the original and validation cohorts. In a later analysis, several top co-occurrence clusters were reported to appear linked to parvovirus B19, influenza, CMV and Epstein-Barr virus.

In total, fewer than 750 healthy bone marrow donors made up the cohort. At the time of sampling, all cohort members were nominally healthy, though unrecorded immune exposures were likely present. The donor tested CMV seropositive and was one of the 289 seropositive cohort members. A peripheral blood sample was collected from each donor, and TCR beta sequencing was performed on peripheral blood mononuclear cells. The Qiagen DNeasy Blood Extraction Kit was used to extract genomic DNA from the blood cell samples. This clone occurred once. There is no known antigen for this receptor. It has no much larger one-base neighbor in the sample; base qualities were not kept. Library construction relied on the immunoSEQ multiplex PCR assay. For the multiplex PCR, a mixture combining 60 forward primers for TCR Vbeta segments and 13 reverse primers for TCR Jbeta segments was used. The CDR3 region of rearranged TCR beta genes was amplified from genomic DNA with a multiplex PCR assay. The Illumina HiSeq System was used to sequence the amplified TCR beta libraries as 87-base-pair reads. The published analysis was carried out like this. In a later analysis, approximately 74 million unique TCR beta chains were counted across the approximately 670 repertoires, and roughly 11 million of these chains were shared by at least two donors. Raw reads were error-corrected and collapsed into unique sequences with a nearest-neighbor algorithm that merged closely related sequences to remove PCR and sequencing errors. To assign V, D and J gene segments, CDR3 sequences were aligned to IMGT reference sequences. For a sequence to be retained, a match of at least six nucleotides to both a V gene segment and a J gene segment was required. A rearrangement was called productive if the CDR3 had no stop codons and remained in frame with V and J, and every other rearrangement was called non-productive. CDR3 was defined by IMGT convention, running from the second conserved V-encoded cysteine to the conserved J-encoded phenylalanine. Sequences without an unambiguous match to a single V gene segment were excluded from the earlier analysis of approximately 560 of the donors. In an earlier analysis of around 590 of the donors, a V segment was called functional when productive rearrangements were above 56.7%, and segregating when the standard deviation between donors exceeded 5%. A statistical classification framework was built to diagnose cytomegalovirus status from the catalog of TCR beta chain sequences. V and J gene assignment, in a later analysis, came from comparing TCR nucleotide sequences with IMGT/GENE-DB human TR gene sequences. A later analysis assigned CDR3 sequences and most-parsimonious VDJ recombination scenarios with the TCRdist pipeline. In a later analysis, every TCR beta chain was defined by the combination of its CDR3 amino acid sequence and its V-gene family, and reads without a unique V-gene family were dropped. A later analysis removed 592 highly shared, low-generation-probability nucleotide sequences to deal with suspected cross-contamination and a sequencing artifact. A later analysis calculated a clonal expansion index for each public chain from normalized within-repertoire ranks of inferred template counts. In a later analysis, generation probabilities were computed with a VDJ recombination model fitted to out-of-frame rearrangements, and the resulting probabilities were checked against IGoR. Hypergeometric tests were used in a later analysis to score TCR-TCR, TCR-HLA and TCR-CMV co-occurrence, with a repertoire-size bias correction applied to the TCR pairs. A later analysis estimated false discovery rates by permuting HLA or CMV assignments 20 times. In a later analysis, co-occurring TCRs were grouped using DBSCAN, with TCRdist sequence similarity added in when clustering inside HLA-allele-positive subsets. For co-occurrence clustering, repertoires with fewer than 30,000 or more than 120,000 public chains were excluded, along with roughly 5 repertoires with anomalous nucleotide sharing. TCRdb retrieved this table from immuneACCESS and kept in-frame rearrangements only. Not all clones are present; in checked studies, unresolved V genes account for under half, and no reason is known for the remainder. V and J calls and clone size come straight from that table; D and trimming were deduced from the DNA. Present in this sample are some 150,000 clones, 82% of which were seen just once. The top ten hold around 8.1% of the sample.

Sequencing was performed on PBMCs. This TCR derives from a woman between 45 and 60 years old in good health and CMV-seropositive.

The nucleotide sequence reads TGTGCCAGTCAAAGAACAGGCTACACTGAAGCTTTCTTT. It specifies CASQRTGYTEAFF. The receptor chain draws on TRBV6-1 and TRBJ1-1, and possibly TRBD1, on 5 matching bases. CDR1 and CDR2 (MNHNS, SASEGT) derive from the germline V gene. V is reduced by 9 bases and J by 3 bases, leaving a spacing of 14 bases between them. The CDR3 covers 13 residues, taking in both the cysteine and the phenylalanine. Only the CDR3 region is kept as DNA, spanning 39 bases read in frame from base 1.